This T cell receptor (beta chain) was retrieved from a study of regulatory T cells in long-lasting Graves disease. About this clonotype itself: Its specificity is not known.

Study results and caveats: New patients shared fewer public clonotypes (approximately 1,000) than persistent patients did (about 2,700). TCR diversity in persistent Graves' patients was below that of newly diagnosed ones.

Time point denoted: persistent/refractory GD, antithyroid drugs over 5 years with positive TRAb. The TCR library was made from RNA extracted from PBMCs. Patients came from an endocrinology department in Xi'an, China. Sequencing libraries for TCR beta were prepared with iRepertoire HTBI primers and Arm-PCR of CDR3 regions. TCRdb ran MiXCR on the multiplex PCR reads and lists one entry per CDR3 protein. Altogether some 470,000 distinct CDR3 sequences are present, about 22% being singletons, with the ten largest covering 7.1%. The sample in question was peripheral blood mononuclear cells (PBMCs), obtained when the disease was refractory, from a patient treated with antithyroid drugs. The sequence derives from a female donor with Graves disease.

In nucleotides, the CDR3 is TGTGCCAGCAGTTTCGGGGTGGGAAGTCCCTACGAGCAGTACTTC. Its translation: CASSFGVGSPYEQYF. The chain recombines TRBV12-3 or TRBV12-4 with TRBJ2-7, with D possibly being TRBD2 (5 bases). Trimming shortened V by 3 bases and J by 2 bases, and 14 bases separated the two germline ends. The CDR3 totals 15 residues.